Included here is one TCR beta chain sequence, with context. Antigen unknown. These data come from a study of blood T cells in healthy people across ages. A sample-barcoded 5' primer and a J-beta primer mix were used in a second PCR of roughly 7 to 11 cycles. TCRdb processed the 5' RACE reads anew with MiXCR; each CDR3 protein has one entry. The table records around 900,000 distinct CDR3 sequences, under 35% of them present only once. Study-wide results and limits: Long-lived donors exceeded aged donors in naive CD4+ cells and diversity.

The sequenced sample consisted of blood. The receptor was isolated from a woman older than 75 in good health.

CDR3 bases: TGTGCCAGCGGCCCCCGGGGCTACAATGAGCAGTTCTTC. Translation gives CASGPRGYNEQFF. The chain joins TRBV7-2 to TRBJ2-1; D may be TRBD2 (5 bases). This CDR3 contains 13 residues. Germline V gives CDR1 SGHTA, CDR2 FQGNSA. The V gene lost 8 bases and the J gene lost 3 bases, with 11 bases spanning the gap.